These 10 T cell receptor beta chains were sequenced from one sample in a study of siplizumab effects on memory and regulatory T cells (dated by TCRdb to the late 2010s). The protocol used for the library was the immunoSEQ multiplex PCR assay. TCRdb provides this immuneACCESS table in a form limited to in-frame rearrangements. Some clones are lacking; in checked studies, under half of them reflect an unresolved V gene, and why the rest are absent is not known. This sample has about 100,000 clones in its table, and approximately 94% of those were observed once. 0.55% to 0.65% of the sample is taken by the ten largest. The source material was Tregs sorted from blood. These receptors originate from a human donor in good health.

The chain employs TRBV7-2 and TRBJ2-1; weak D call: TRBD2 (5 bases). This CDR3 comprises 15 residues. Germline-derived CDR1 and CDR2 are SGHTA and FQGNSA. The V and J ends lost 5 bases and 15 bases respectively, with 26 bases between them. This CDR3 is CASSPSLVRATYRFF. DNA of the CDR3: TGTGCCAGCAGCCCGTCGCTTGTGCGGGCAACCTACCGGTTCTTC.

The gene calls are TRBV19 and TRBJ2-3; no clear D gene. CDR1 and CDR2 (germline): LNHDA, SQIVND (reference sequence). This CDR3 has 13 residues. Trimming took off 1 base at V and 3 bases at J, with 5 bases between the two ends. CDR3: CASSIGRTDTQYF. Written as DNA, the CDR3 is TGTGCCAGTAGTATAGGTCGGACAGATACGCAGTATTTT.

The chain recombines TRBV28 with TRBJ2-7; the D is unclear. Germline V CDR1 and CDR2: MDHEN, SYDVKM. This CDR3 spans 11 amino acids. Trimming stripped 3 bases from V and 3 bases from J, with 3 bases between. In DNA form, the CDR3 reads TGTGCCAGCAGTTTCCACTACGAGCAGTACTTC. This gives the protein CASSFHYEQYF.

This chain uses TRBV7-9 with TRBJ1-1; D remains unclear. Trimming stripped 6 bases from V and 0 bases from J, with 14 bases between. The CDR3 spans 15 residues. The germline gives CDR1 SEHNR, CDR2 FQNEAQ (reference sequence). The CDR3 region has the DNA TGTGCCAGCAGAACCACGAGAAGGGTGAACACTGAAGCTTTCTTT. This translates into CASRTTRRVNTEAFF.

V and J are TRBV7-7 and TRBJ2-5, with D hard to call. CDR3 size: 14 residues. Looked up from germline, CDR1 is SSHAT and CDR2 is FNYEAQ (reference sequence). Trimming left V 2 bases short and J 3 bases short, with 10 bases between. The CDR3 sequence: CASSLFGSKETQYF. In DNA form, the CDR3 reads TGTGCCAGCAGCTTATTTGGCAGTAAAGAGACCCAGTACTTC.

This sequence joins TRBV5-1 and TRBJ2-5; D remains ambiguous. Germline V gives CDR1 SGHRS, CDR2 YFSETQ. V was shortened by 4 bases and J by 3 bases, with 10 bases between the two germline ends. The CDR3 contains 13 residues. The CDR3 loop is CASSLPAEETQYF. Here the CDR3 DNA reads TGCGCCAGCAGCCTCCCCGCCGAAGAGACCCAGTACTTC.

This clone was detected once. V usage is TRBV6-6 and J usage is TRBJ1-6, with TRBD1 as a possible D gene (5 bases). CDR1 and CDR2 from the germline V gene are MNHNY and SVGAGI (reference sequence). There are 16 residues in the CDR3. Trimming stripped 0 bases from V and 7 bases from J, with 13 bases between. This chain's CDR3 is CASSYSTQVSNSPLHF. The CDR3 DNA reads as TGTGCCAGCAGTTACTCGACACAGGTCTCAAATTCACCCCTCCACTTT.

The sample holds one count of this clone. The chain uses TRBV5-1 and TRBJ2-3; 13 bases map to TRBD2. With 2 bases clipped from V and 3 bases from J, the junction kept 6 bases outside the gene matches. Germline V lookup: CDR1 SGHRS, CDR2 YFSETQ. This CDR3 has 17 amino acids. The CDR3 region is CASSLATSGRLTDTQYF. The CDR3 DNA reads TGCGCCAGCAGCTTAGCGACTAGCGGGAGGTTGACAGATACGCAGTATTTT. Using reference TRBV5-1 and TRBJ2-3 for the parts outside the CDR3, the full variable domain is KAGVTQTPRYLIKTRGQQVTLSCSPISGHRSVSWYQQTPGQGLQFLFEYFSETQRNKGNFPGRFSGRQFSNSRSEMNVSTLELGDSALYLCASSLATSGRLTDTQYFGPGTRLTVL.

The chain joins TRBV4-1 to TRBJ2-2; D perhaps matches TRBD1 (5 bases). The V and J ends lost 0 bases and 5 bases respectively, with 7 bases between them. The CDR3 extends over 14 amino acids. Looked up from germline, CDR1 is MGHRA and CDR2 is YSYEKL. CDR3 amino acids: CASSQDRVTGELFF. CDR3 nucleotide sequence: TGCGCCAGCAGCCAAGACAGGGTGACCGGGGAGCTGTTTTTT.

V usage is TRBV19 and J usage is TRBJ1-5; no clear D gene. The germline gives CDR1 LNHDA, CDR2 SQIVND (reference sequence). Trimming stripped 3 bases from V and 5 bases from J, with 17 bases between. This CDR3 contains 16 residues. CDR3 in DNA: TGTGCCAGTAGTATCATGGTCGGCAGAGCTTATCAGCCCCAGCATTTT. Translating gives CASSIMVGRAYQPQHF.